Below, 29 T cell receptor beta chains from the same sample are listed, as sequenced in a study of shared clonotypes between healthy human individuals. Here immunoSEQ multiplex PCR was the method, and the copy in TCRdb shows in-frame clones only, minus some. Of some 1.1 million clones detected, roughly 77% appear once; the ten largest clones hold roughly 0.83%. The sequenced material came from memory CD4+ T cells from PBMCs. Indicated subset: CD45RA-negative fraction. These TCRs come from a man aged 18 to 30 in good health. Some clones in this sample may be carry-over from other donors' samples.

The gene calls are TRBV5-8 and TRBJ1-2; D unresolved. Looked up from germline, CDR1 is SGHTS and CDR2 is YDEGEE. The CDR3 spans 13 residues. V lost 4 bases to trimming and J lost 8 bases, with 15 bases between them. The CDR3 nucleotides read TGTGCCAGCAGCCCCGGGCCCTTCAGAGGCTACACCTTC. Residues: CASSPGPFRGYTF. Complete variable domain (other parts from reference TRBV5-8 and TRBJ1-2): EAGVTQSPTHLIKTRGQQATLRCSPISGHTSVYWYQQALGLGLQFLLWYDEGEERNRGNFPPRFSGRQFPNYSSELNVNALELEDSALYLCASSPGPFRGYTFGSGTRLTVV.

As concerns this clone: The identical CDR3 is also encoded by other nucleotide sequences in the sample. The V call is TRBV7-9, the J call TRBJ1-2, with D uncertain. Germline values: CDR1 SEHNR, CDR2 FQNEAQ (reference sequence). Trimming took 3 bases from V and 3 from J, leaving 5 bases between them. This CDR3 has 12 residues. The CDR3, as DNA: TGTGCCAGCAGCTTTGGGGACTATGGCTACACCTTC. This translates into CASSFGDYGYTF.

This chain connects TRBV10-2 to TRBJ2-1; D gene ambiguous. Germline V lookup: CDR1 WSHSY, CDR2 SAAADI. This CDR3 spans 13 amino acids. Trimming stripped 2 bases from V and 10 bases from J, with 12 bases between. The CDR3 DNA reads TGCGCCAGCAGTGAGGCCAGTGAACGGGAGCAGTTCTTC. Translated, it gives CASSEASEREQFF.

J is TRBJ1-5 and V is TRBV7-2; 8 nucleotides align to TRBD1. Per the germline V gene, CDR1 is SGHTA and CDR2 is FQGNSA. The junction had 5 bases not matched to a gene; V was cut back by 4 bases and J by 6 bases. The CDR3 is 14 amino acids. CDR3 in DNA: TGTGCCAGCAGCTCGACAGGGGTGGGTCAGCCCCAGCATTTT. It encodes CASSSTGVGQPQHF.

The chain joins TRBV7-3 to TRBJ2-7; 7 bases match TRBD1. The CDR3 covers 15 residues. Trimming took 1 base from V and 2 from J; bases not matched to a gene: 5. CDR1 and CDR2 (germline): SGHTA, FQGTGA. The CDR3 spells CASSLIGTVAYEQYF. Here the CDR3 DNA reads TGTGCCAGCAGCTTAATTGGGACAGTCGCCTACGAGCAGTACTTC.

In regard to this clone: This sequence is one base from a far larger clone and is likely a read error. Different DNA sequences within this sample yield the same CDR3. The V and J genes are TRBV15 and TRBJ2-7; D unclear. Germline values: CDR1 LNHNV, CDR2 YYDKDF (reference sequence). The CDR3 totals 12 residues. Trimming took off 0 bases at V and 5 bases at J, with 5 bases between the two ends. CDR3 region: CATSRDEDEQYF. In nucleotides, the CDR3 is TGTGCCACCAGCAGAGATGAAGACGAGCAGTACTTC.

The rearrangement uses TRBV30 and TRBJ1-3; D not resolved. CDR3 size: 13 residues. Trimming cost V 5 bases and J 0 bases, with 8 bases left between them. The germline V gene encodes CDR1 GTSNPN and CDR2 SVGIG (reference sequence). Written as DNA, the CDR3 is TGTGCCTGGGGACGGGGCTCTGGAAACACCATATATTTT. The encoded protein is CAWGRGSGNTIYF.

This clone was counted many times. The rearrangement uses TRBV16 and TRBJ1-1; D call uncertain. V lost 2 bases and J lost 1, with 5 bases in between. The length of the CDR3 is 13 residues. Per germline, CDR1 KGHSY and CDR2 FQNENV. DNA of the CDR3: TGTGCCAGCAGCCAACAGTGGAACACTGAAGCTTTCTTT. Translating gives CASSQQWNTEAFF.

This chain uses TRBV7-3 with TRBJ2-2; D not resolved. The CDR3 is 16 amino acids. Germline V CDR1 and CDR2: SGHTA, FQGTGA. Trimming cost V 1 base and J 1 base, with 10 bases left between them. Here the CDR3 reads CASSLMAGGNTGELFF. The CDR3 DNA is TGTGCCAGCAGCTTAATGGCCGGTGGGAACACCGGGGAGCTGTTTTTT.

This chain uses TRBV28 with TRBJ1-2; TRBD1 aligns across 8 bases. The V and J ends lost 4 bases and 4 bases, in that order; junction bases with no gene match: 2. The CDR3 runs 13 residues. Germline CDR1 reads MDHEN; CDR2 reads SYDVKM. The CDR3 reads CASSYGQGYGYTF. The CDR3 region has the DNA TGTGCCAGCAGTTACGGACAGGGCTATGGCTACACCTTC.

The V gene is TRBV13, the J gene TRBJ1-1; the D gene is possibly TRBD1 (6 bases). The ends were cut back, 6 bases at V and 1 base at J, with 9 bases in the middle. CDR1 and CDR2 (germline): PRHDT, FYEKMQ (reference sequence). The CDR3 sequence is 13 residues long. CDR3 loop: CASRVRGNTEAFF. The CDR3 bases are TGTGCCAGCAGAGTCAGGGGGAACACTGAAGCTTTCTTT.

The chain recombines TRBV11-3 with TRBJ2-5; 10 bases match TRBD1. Per germline, CDR1 SGHNT and CDR2 YENEEA. The CDR3 consists of 16 residues. V shed 4 bases and J 5 bases; nucleotides not matched to a gene: 10. CDR3 sequence (DNA): TGTGCCAGCAGCTCTACCGGGACAGGGGTTGGGGAGACCCAGTACTTC. This encodes CASSSTGTGVGETQYF. The full variable domain, with the rest looked up from reference TRBV11-3 and TRBJ2-5, is EAGVVQSPRYKIIEKKQPVAFWCNPISGHNTLYWYLQNLGQGPELLIRYENEEAVDDSQLPKDRFSAERLKGVDSTLKIQPAELGDSAVYLCASSSTGTGVGETQYFGPGTRLLVL.

This clone has more than one count but fewer than ten. This chain links TRBV5-1 with TRBJ1-1, with 9 positions matching TRBD1. This CDR3 contains 15 residues. The germline gives CDR1 SGHRS, CDR2 YFSETQ. V trimming: 4 bases; J trimming: 4 bases; junction bases outside the gene matches: 8. The CDR3 bases are TGCGCCAGCAGCCCTCGACAGGGGGACGGCACTGAAGCTTTCTTT. Protein: CASSPRQGDGTEAFF.

The chain has TRBV5-1 and TRBJ2-2; 7 nucleotides align to TRBD1. Germline V CDR1 and CDR2: SGHRS, YFSETQ. The CDR3 totals 15 residues. Germline trimming cut 4 bases from V and 1 base from J; bases unmatched to any gene: 4. CDR3 sequence: CASSDRTGNTGELFF. CDR3 nucleotides: TGCGCCAGCAGCGACAGGACAGGGAACACCGGGGAGCTGTTTTTT.

The rearrangement joins TRBV6-9 to TRBJ2-1; a weak D match, TRBD2 (6 bases). CDR1 and CDR2 from the germline V gene are MNHGY and SVAAGI. There are 14 residues in the CDR3. V lost 6 bases, J lost 7 bases, and 16 bases lay in between. The CDR3 coding sequence is TGTGCCAGCAGAACCCCCGGGACTCATAATGAGCAGTTCTTC. Encoded protein: CASRTPGTHNEQFF.

The V and J genes are TRBV2 and TRBJ1-3, with TRBD1 identical over 7 bases. The length of the CDR3 is 14 residues. V lost 7 bases to trimming and J lost 0 bases; unmatched junction nucleotides: 3. Germline values: CDR1 SNHLY, CDR2 FYNNEI. CDR3 sequence: CASTPGGSGNTIYF. CDR3 coding DNA: TGTGCCAGCACCCCAGGGGGCTCTGGAAACACCATATATTTT.

This rearrangement joins TRBV4-1 to TRBJ1-3; D call uncertain. The length of the CDR3 is 17 residues. Per germline, CDR1 MGHRA and CDR2 YSYEKL. Trimming pared 2 bases from V and 0 bases from J, leaving 14 bases between. CDR3 DNA: TGCGCCAGCAGCCAACCCCAACGAGAGACCTCTGGAAACACCATATATTTT. This translates into CASSQPQRETSGNTIYF.

The chain is built from TRBV30 and TRBJ2-2, with D unclear. The CDR3 is 13 amino acids. V was cut by 4 bases and J by 1 base, with 7 bases left in between. Per germline, CDR1 GTSNPN and CDR2 SVGIG (reference sequence). The CDR3 region has the DNA TGTGCCTGGACTAGACGGAACACCGGGGAGCTGTTTTTT. Protein sequence: CAWTRRNTGELFF.

V gene TRBV7-8 combines with J gene TRBJ2-1; 8 bases map to TRBD1. The V gene end was trimmed by 5 bases and the J gene end by 4 bases; junction bases not matched to a gene: 7. Germline V lookup: CDR1 SGHVS, CDR2 FQNEAQ. The CDR3 has 15 residues. CDR3 protein: CASSDRDRNYNEQFF. The CDR3 coding sequence is TGTGCCAGCAGCGACCGGGACAGGAATTACAATGAGCAGTTCTTC.

This clone has a single count. The J gene is TRBJ1-4, the V gene TRBV2; D not certain. This CDR3 region has 12 residues. V gave up 8 bases and J gave up 6 bases, with 10 bases separating them. Germline CDR1 reads SNHLY; CDR2 reads FYNNEI. The CDR3 here is CASEGRDEKLFF. DNA for the CDR3: TGTGCCAGCGAAGGTAGAGATGAAAAACTGTTTTTT.

V usage is TRBV19 and J usage is TRBJ1-1; no firm D call. The V gene lost 5 bases and the J gene lost 1 base, with 11 bases spanning the gap. CDR1 LNHDA and CDR2 SQIVND come from the germline V gene (reference sequence). This CDR3 is built from 14 residues. CDR3: CASSPDQTNTEAFF. The DNA of the CDR3 is TGTGCCAGTAGTCCCGATCAAACGAACACTGAAGCTTTCTTT. Full variable domain (rest looked up from reference TRBV19 and TRBJ1-1): DGGITQSPKYLFRKEGQNVTLSCEQNLNHDAMYWYRQDPGQGLRLIYYSQIVNDFQKGDIAEGYSVSREKKESFPLTVTSAQKNPTAFYLCASSPDQTNTEAFFGQGTRLTVV.

The gene calls are TRBV19 and TRBJ1-4, with D perhaps matching TRBD1 (5 bases). V shed 7 bases and J shed 0 bases, with 15 bases lying between them. The CDR3 loop spans 16 amino acids. Looked up from germline, CDR1 is LNHDA and CDR2 is SQIVND (reference sequence). As DNA, the CDR3 is TGTGCCAGTATAGGTCAGGGAGCTTCAACTAATGAAAAACTGTTTTTT. It yields the protein CASIGQGASTNEKLFF.

Comment on this clone: The same CDR3 can be traced to other DNA sequences in this sample. V gene TRBV29-1 combines with J gene TRBJ2-5; the D gene is possibly TRBD2 (5 bases). The germline CDR1 and CDR2 sequences are SQVTM and ANQGSEA. CDR3 length: 12 amino acids. Trimming took off 4 bases at V and 5 bases at J, with 11 bases between the two ends. CDR3 in DNA: TGCAGCGTTGTGGCGGGTGATGAGACCCAGTACTTC. This sequence encodes CSVVAGDETQYF.

Written as DNA, the CDR3 is TGTGCCAGCAGTTTTATTAGCACAGATACGCAGTATTTT. Protein product: CASSFISTDTQYF. The genes are TRBV9 and TRBJ2-3; D ambiguous. Germline CDR1 reads SGDLS; CDR2 reads YYNGEE. There are 13 residues in the CDR3. Between the trimmed V and J ends, which lost 5 bases and 0 bases, there was a span of 7 bases.

The chain couples TRBV7-9 to TRBJ1-4; the match to TRBD1 covers 10 bases. This CDR3 comprises 18 residues. In germline, CDR1 is SEHNR, CDR2 FQNEAQ (reference sequence). With 4 bases clipped from V and 2 bases from J, the junction kept 10 bases outside the gene matches. The CDR3 DNA reads TGTGCCAGCAGCTCCAAAGGACAGGGGGATCGTACTAATGAAAAACTGTTTTTT. Translating gives CASSSKGQGDRTNEKLFF.

The V gene is TRBV25-1, the J gene TRBJ2-4, with 7 bases that match TRBD1. Trimming at V came to 6 bases and at J to 6 bases, leaving 5 bases not matched to a gene. The CDR3 has 13 amino acids. Per the germline V gene, CDR1 is MGHDK and CDR2 is SYGVNS. The CDR3 here is CASRKTGTNIQYF. CDR3 in DNA: TGTGCCAGCAGGAAGACAGGGACAAACATTCAGTACTTC.

The rearrangement joins TRBV11-2 to TRBJ2-7; the D is unclear. The CDR3 totals 14 residues. Trimming stripped 4 bases from V and 4 bases from J, with 14 bases between. Germline CDR1 reads SGHAT; CDR2 reads FQNNGV. The DNA of the CDR3 is TGTGCCAGCAGCTCCCTAAGTATGGGTTACGAGCAGTACTTC. Translation: CASSSLSMGYEQYF.

CDR3 sequence reads: CASSFANTGELFF. CDR3 bases: TGTGCCAGCAGCTTTGCGAACACCGGGGAGCTGTTTTTT. The chain links TRBV5-5 to TRBJ2-2; D unresolved. This CDR3 region has 13 residues. V lost 2 bases, J lost 0 bases, and 2 bases lay in between. Germline lookup yields CDR1 SGHKS and CDR2 YYEKEE (reference sequence).

The V and J genes are TRBV2 and TRBJ2-2; TRBD2 might be the D (6 bases). Germline V gives CDR1 SNHLY, CDR2 FYNNEI. The CDR3 extends over 16 amino acids. V lost 10 bases to trimming and J lost 7 bases, with 25 bases between them. The DNA of the CDR3 is TGTGCCATTCCCCACGGAGGGCTTATCGAAAACGGGGAGCTGTTTTTT. This gives the protein CAIPHGGLIENGELFF.